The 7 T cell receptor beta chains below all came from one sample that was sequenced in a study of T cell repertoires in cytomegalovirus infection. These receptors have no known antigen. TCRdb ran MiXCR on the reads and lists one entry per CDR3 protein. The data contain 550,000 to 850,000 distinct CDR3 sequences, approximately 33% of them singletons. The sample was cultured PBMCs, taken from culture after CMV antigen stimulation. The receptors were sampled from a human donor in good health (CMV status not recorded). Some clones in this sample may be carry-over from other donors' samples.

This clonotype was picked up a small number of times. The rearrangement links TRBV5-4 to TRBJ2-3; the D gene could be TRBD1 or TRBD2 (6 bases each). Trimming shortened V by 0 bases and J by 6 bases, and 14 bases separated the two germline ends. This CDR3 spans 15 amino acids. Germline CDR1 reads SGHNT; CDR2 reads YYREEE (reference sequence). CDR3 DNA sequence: TGTGCCAGCAGCTTGGGCCCGGGGGCGGAGGATACGCAGTATTTT. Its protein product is CASSLGPGAEDTQYF.

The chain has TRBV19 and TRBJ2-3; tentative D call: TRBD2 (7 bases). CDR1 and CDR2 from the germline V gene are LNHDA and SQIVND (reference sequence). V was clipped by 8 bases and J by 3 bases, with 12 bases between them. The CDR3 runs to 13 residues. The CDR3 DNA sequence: TGTGCCAGTCGGCGGGGGCCAACAGATACGCAGTATTTT. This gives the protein CASRRGPTDTQYF. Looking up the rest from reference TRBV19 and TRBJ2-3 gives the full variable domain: DGGITQSPKYLFRKEGQNVTLSCEQNLNHDAMYWYRQDPGQGLRLIYYSQIVNDFQKGDIAEGYSVSREKKESFPLTVTSAQKNPTAFYLCASRRGPTDTQYFGPGTRLTVL.

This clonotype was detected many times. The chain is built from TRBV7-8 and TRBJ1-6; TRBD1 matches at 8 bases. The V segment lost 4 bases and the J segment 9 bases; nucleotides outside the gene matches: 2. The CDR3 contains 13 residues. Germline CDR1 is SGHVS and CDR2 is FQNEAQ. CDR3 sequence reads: CASSYRGFSPLHF. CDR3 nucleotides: TGTGCCAGCAGCTACAGGGGGTTTTCACCCCTCCACTTT.

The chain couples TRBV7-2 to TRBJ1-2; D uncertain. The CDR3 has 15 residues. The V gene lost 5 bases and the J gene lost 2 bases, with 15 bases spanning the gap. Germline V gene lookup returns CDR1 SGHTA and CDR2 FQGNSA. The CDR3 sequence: CASSPTSQANYGYTF. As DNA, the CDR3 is TGTGCCAGCAGCCCGACTAGTCAGGCCAACTATGGCTACACCTTC.

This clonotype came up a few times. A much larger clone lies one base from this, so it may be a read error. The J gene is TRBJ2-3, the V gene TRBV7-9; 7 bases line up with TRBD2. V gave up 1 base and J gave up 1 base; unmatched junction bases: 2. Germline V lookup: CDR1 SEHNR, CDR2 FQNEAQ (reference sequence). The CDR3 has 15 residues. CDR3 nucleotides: TGTGCCAGCAGCTTAGTGCTAGCGGGCACAGATACGCAGTATTTT. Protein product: CASSLVLAGTDTQYF.

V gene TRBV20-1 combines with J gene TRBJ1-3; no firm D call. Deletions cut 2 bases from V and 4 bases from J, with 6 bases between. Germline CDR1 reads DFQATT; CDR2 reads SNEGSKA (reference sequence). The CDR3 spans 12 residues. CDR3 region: CSARWGGNTIYF. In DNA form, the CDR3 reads TGCAGTGCTAGATGGGGAGGAAACACCATATATTTT.

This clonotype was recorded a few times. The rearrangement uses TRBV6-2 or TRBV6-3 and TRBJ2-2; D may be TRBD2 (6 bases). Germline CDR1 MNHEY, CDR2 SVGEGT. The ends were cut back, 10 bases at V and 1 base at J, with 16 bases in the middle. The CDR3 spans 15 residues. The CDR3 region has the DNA TGTGCCACCAGCCTCTTCGGGGGGAACACCGGGGAGCTGTTTTTT. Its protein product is CATSLFGGNTGELFF.